The next 28 T cell receptor beta chains were all read from a single sample in a study of technical replicates of blood from a few donors (dated by TCRdb to between 2016 and 2019). Library construction relied on the immunoSEQ multiplex PCR assay. The table was pulled from immuneACCESS by TCRdb, which kept in-frame rearrangements only. Such tables lose some clones; where checked, under half of the loss comes from unresolved V genes, and the rest has no known cause. Recorded for this sample are about 63,000 clones; about 88% of them occurred a single time. The ten largest make up roughly 5% of the sample. Specimen: PBMCs. These receptors came from a human donor in good health. Some clones in this sample may be carry-over from other donors' samples.

Only a few counts were recorded for this clone. Here the CDR3 DNA reads TGTGCCAGCAGCTCAGGACAGAACACTGAAGCTTTCTTT. Its protein product is CASSSGQNTEAFF. The V call is TRBV7-2, the J call TRBJ1-1; a weak D match, TRBD1 (5 bases). The CDR3 sequence is 13 residues long. Germline V CDR1 and CDR2: SGHTA, FQGNSA. The germline V and J ends were trimmed by 4 bases and 1 base, with 7 bases remaining between them.

The chain employs TRBV2 and TRBJ2-1, with TRBD2 matching over 16 bases. Germline loops: CDR1 SNHLY, CDR2 FYNNEI. The length of the CDR3 is 19 residues. The V and J ends lost 5 bases and 2 bases, in that order; junction bases with no gene match: 9. The CDR3 is CASSPLGLAGGPPYNEQFF. The CDR3 DNA is TGTGCCAGCAGTCCTCTGGGACTAGCGGGGGGGCCTCCCTACAATGAGCAGTTCTTC. The full variable domain, completed using reference TRBV2 and TRBJ2-1, is EPEVTQTPSHQVTQMGQEVILRCVPISNHLYFYWYRQILGQKVEFLVSFYNNEISEKSEIFDDQFSVERPDGSNFTLKIRSTKLEDSAMYFCASSPLGLAGGPPYNEQFFGPGTRLTVL.

The chain combines TRBV10-3 with TRBJ1-6; 7 bases are a match to TRBD1. With 2 bases clipped from V and 6 bases from J, the junction kept 10 bases outside the gene matches. The CDR3 totals 17 residues. Germline CDR1 and CDR2: ENHRY and SYGVKD. The CDR3 sequence: CAISEILQGFGNSPLHF. The CDR3 coding sequence is TGTGCCATCAGTGAGATATTACAGGGGTTCGGTAATTCACCCCTCCACTTT.

J is TRBJ2-5 and V is TRBV29-1; possibly TRBD2 for D (7 bases). V gave up 3 bases and J gave up 1 base, with 9 bases separating them. The CDR3 length is 13 residues. CDR1 SQVTM and CDR2 ANQGSEA come from the germline V gene. The CDR3 coding sequence is TGCAGCGTTGACCGGGGGGCCCAAGAGACCCAGTACTTC. This sequence encodes CSVDRGAQETQYF.

The rearrangement uses TRBV6-5 and TRBJ1-5; maybe TRBD1 (6 bases). The CDR3 is made up of 15 amino acids. The germline V gene has CDR1 MNHEY and CDR2 SVGAGI. V was cut by 4 bases and J by 4 bases, with 14 bases left in between. The CDR3 loop is CASSSHGQPNQPQHF. The CDR3 bases are TGTGCCAGCAGTTCCCACGGACAGCCTAATCAGCCCCAGCATTTT.

This rearrangement joins TRBV9 to TRBJ1-1; TRBD1 agrees at 8 bases. There are 17 residues in the CDR3. V lost 4 bases, J lost 0 bases, and 11 bases stayed unmatched. Per germline, CDR1 SGDLS and CDR2 YYNGEE. DNA of the CDR3: TGTGCCAGCAGCCGCGCGCAAAACAGGGGGGTGAACACTGAAGCTTTCTTT. This codes for CASSRAQNRGVNTEAFF.

The chain employs TRBV10-3 and TRBJ2-1; 10 nucleotides match TRBD1. J gave up 6 bases and V 3 bases, and 8 bases lay outside the gene matches. The CDR3 has 16 residues. Germline V lookup: CDR1 ENHRY, CDR2 SYGVKD. The CDR3 protein is CAISDSRQGASNEQFF. The CDR3 DNA follows: TGTGCCATCAGTGACTCTAGACAGGGGGCGTCCAATGAGCAGTTCTTC.

This clone occurred a few times. The rearrangement uses TRBV30 and TRBJ2-2; 7 bases align to TRBD2. Germline CDR1 and CDR2: GTSNPN and SVGIG (reference sequence). After removal of 5 bases from V and 5 bases from J, the junction contained 8 bases not matched to a gene. The CDR3 totals 14 residues. The CDR3 loop is CAWGGEGRTGELFF. As DNA, the CDR3 is TGTGCCTGGGGCGGGGAGGGCAGGACCGGGGAGCTGTTTTTT.

This clone showed up just a few times. This chain links TRBV5-1 with TRBJ1-1; TRBD1 matches 7 bases. CDR1 is SGHRS, CDR2 YFSETQ, per germline. Trimming at V came to 7 bases and at J to 5 bases, leaving 8 bases not matched to a gene. The CDR3 covers 13 residues. CDR3 sequence (DNA): TGCGCCAGCCAAAACAGGGGTGGGACTGAAGCTTTCTTT. This encodes CASQNRGGTEAFF.

The genes are TRBV4-1 and TRBJ1-2; 7 bases align to TRBD1. V gave up 4 bases and J gave up 6 bases; unmatched junction bases: 11. The length of the CDR3 is 15 residues. Germline V gene sequence: CDR1 MGHRA, CDR2 YSYEKL. CDR3 region: CASSLGVDRLNGYTF. In nucleotides, the CDR3 is TGCGCCAGCAGCCTCGGTGTGGACAGGTTAAATGGCTACACCTTC.

The rearrangement links TRBV5-1 to TRBJ2-2; 7 bases agree with TRBD2. The CDR3 runs 14 residues. Germline assignment: CDR1 SGHRS and CDR2 YFSETQ. V was pared by 5 bases and J by 3 bases, with 4 bases of the junction left unmatched. DNA of the CDR3: TGCGCCAGCAGATATGGGAGGGACACCGGGGAGCTGTTTTTT. The encoded protein is CASRYGRDTGELFF. Based on the CDR3 plus reference TRBV5-1 and TRBJ2-2, the full variable domain is KAGVTQTPRYLIKTRGQQVTLSCSPISGHRSVSWYQQTPGQGLQFLFEYFSETQRNKGNFPGRFSGRQFSNSRSEMNVSTLELGDSALYLCASRYGRDTGELFFGEGSRLTVL.

In its sample, this clone was seen a few times. The V gene is TRBV2, the J gene TRBJ1-4, with 9 bases identical to TRBD1. The CDR3 length is 15 residues. V was pared by 8 bases and J by 7 bases, with 11 bases of the junction left unmatched. Germline V gene data show CDR1 as SNHLY and CDR2 as FYNNEI. The CDR3 is CASRGPGQGFEKLFF. CDR3 nucleotides: TGTGCCAGCCGGGGTCCGGGACAGGGATTTGAAAAACTGTTTTTT.

The chain combines TRBV5-1 with TRBJ2-3; perhaps TRBD2 as D (7 bases). V was trimmed by 2 bases and J by 4 bases, leaving 14 bases between them. The CDR3 loop spans 15 amino acids. Germline CDR1 reads SGHRS; CDR2 reads YFSETQ. CDR3: CASSFGGARADTQYF. For the CDR3, the DNA is TGCGCCAGCAGCTTTGGGGGGGCCCGGGCAGATACGCAGTATTTT. Full variable domain (outside the CDR3, taken from reference TRBV5-1 and TRBJ2-3): KAGVTQTPRYLIKTRGQQVTLSCSPISGHRSVSWYQQTPGQGLQFLFEYFSETQRNKGNFPGRFSGRQFSNSRSEMNVSTLELGDSALYLCASSFGGARADTQYFGPGTRLTVL.

In this sample, this clone turned up a few times. The CDR3 sequence is CASSSPGVYGYTF. CDR3 nucleotides: TGTGCCAGCAGCTCTCCAGGGGTTTACGGCTACACCTTC. V usage is TRBV7-9 and J usage is TRBJ1-2; a possible D gene is TRBD1 (6 bases). Per germline, CDR1 SEHNR and CDR2 FQNEAQ (reference sequence). The ends were cut back, 4 bases at V and 8 bases at J, with 14 bases in the middle. The CDR3 has 13 amino acids.

The gene calls are TRBV25-1 and TRBJ1-1; D is possibly TRBD1 (6 bases). The CDR3 contains 15 residues. The V end was cut by 2 bases, the J end by 0 bases, with 10 bases between. The germline CDR1 and CDR2 sequences are MGHDK and SYGVNS. CDR3 loop: CASSERGQLNTEAFF. CDR3 in DNA: TGTGCCAGCAGTGAACGTGGACAGTTGAACACTGAAGCTTTCTTT.

CDR3 sequence: CASSSGQGGEKLFF. The CDR3 region has the DNA TGTGCCAGCTCATCAGGACAGGGAGGTGAAAAACTGTTTTTT. The V and J genes are TRBV18 and TRBJ1-4; 8 bases align to TRBD1. J gave up 7 bases and V 5 bases, and 6 bases lay outside the gene matches. Germline-derived CDR1 and CDR2 are KGHSH and LQKENI. CDR3 length: 14 amino acids.

The rearrangement joins TRBV19 to TRBJ2-7; 7 nucleotides line up with TRBD1. The CDR3 has 16 amino acids. CDR1 is LNHDA, CDR2 SQIVND, per germline (reference sequence). With V trimmed by 4 bases and J by 0 bases, 9 bases remained unmatched. The CDR3 protein is CASSTLLTGSSYEQYF. The CDR3 DNA reads as TGTGCCAGTAGTACCCTCTTGACAGGGTCCTCCTACGAGCAGTACTTC.

The chain is built from TRBV5-1 and TRBJ1-1; perhaps TRBD1 as D (5 bases). Between the trimmed V and J ends, which lost 3 bases and 2 bases, there was a span of 11 bases. Germline loops: CDR1 SGHRS, CDR2 YFSETQ. CDR3 length: 14 amino acids. The CDR3 sequence is CASSSGHLNTEAFF. The CDR3 nucleotides read TGCGCCAGCAGCTCTGGACACCTCAACACTGAAGCTTTCTTT.

V usage is TRBV12-5 and J usage is TRBJ2-1, with unresolved D. V shed 1 base and J shed 8 bases, with 9 bases lying between them. Germline V gives CDR1 LGHNT, CDR2 FRNRAP. The CDR3 loop spans 13 amino acids. The CDR3 sequence: CASGLDRGDEQFF. CDR3 DNA: TGTGCTAGTGGTTTGGACCGTGGAGATGAGCAGTTCTTC.

The chain employs TRBV27 and TRBJ2-1; maybe TRBD1 (6 bases). Germline CDR1 reads MNHEY; CDR2 reads SMNVEV (reference sequence). CDR3 length: 12 amino acids. With 4 bases removed from V and 12 bases from J, the gap between germline ends came to 13 bases. CDR3 in amino acids: CASSSHREGQFF. CDR3 DNA sequence: TGTGCCAGCAGTTCCCACAGGGAAGGGCAGTTCTTC.

This clone was picked up one time. The chain employs TRBV6-5 and TRBJ1-3, with a tentative D call TRBD1 (5 bases). V lost 7 bases, J lost 5 bases, and 9 bases lay in between. The CDR3 totals 12 residues. CDR1 MNHEY and CDR2 SVGAGI come from the germline V gene. CDR3 in DNA: TGTGCCAGCATGGGGGGAAGAAACACCATATATTTT. It yields the protein CASMGGRNTIYF.

CDR3 in DNA: TGTGCCAGCAGCTCCATTCTTCAGGAGACCCAGTACTTC. This encodes CASSSILQETQYF. The genes are TRBV11-3 and TRBJ2-5; D unresolved. Germline CDR1 and CDR2: SGHNT and YENEEA. This CDR3 spans 13 amino acids. V dropped 4 bases and J dropped 5 bases, with 11 bases sitting between them.

This rearrangement joins TRBV5-5 to TRBJ2-1; D gene uncertain. V gave up 2 bases and J gave up 7 bases, with 13 bases separating them. This CDR3 has 14 residues. In germline, CDR1 is SGHKS, CDR2 YYEKEE (reference sequence). CDR3 nucleotide sequence: TGTGCCAGCAGCTTTTTCATCGCGTCGAATGAGCAGTTCTTC. It codes for CASSFFIASNEQFF. Complete variable domain (other parts from reference TRBV5-5 and TRBJ2-1): DAGVTQSPTHLIKTRGQQVTLRCSPISGHKSVSWYQQVLGQGPQFIFQYYEKEERGRGNFPDRFSARQFPNYSSELNVNALLLGDSALYLCASSFFIASNEQFFGPGTRLTVL.

The chain is built from TRBV4-3 and TRBJ2-1, with TRBD2 as a possible D gene (6 bases). With 1 base removed from V and 3 bases from J, the gap between germline ends came to 13 bases. The germline V gene encodes CDR1 LGHNA and CDR2 YSLEER. The CDR3 runs to 16 residues. For the CDR3, the DNA is TGCGCCAGCAGCCAAGGATTCGGCGGGGACTACAATGAGCAGTTCTTC. This sequence encodes CASSQGFGGDYNEQFF.

The J gene is TRBJ2-3, the V gene TRBV4-3, with a possible D match to TRBD2 (5 bases). V shed 1 base and J shed 6 bases, with 11 bases lying between them. From germline, CDR1 is LGHNA and CDR2 YSLEER. This CDR3 spans 14 amino acids. The chain's CDR3 is CASSQAERRDTQYF. CDR3 in DNA: TGCGCCAGCAGCCAAGCAGAGCGGAGGGATACGCAGTATTTT.

The sample holds one count of this clone. The genes are TRBV2 and TRBJ1-1; weak D call: TRBD1 (6 bases). CDR1 and CDR2 (germline): SNHLY, FYNNEI. Trimming pared 0 bases from V and 4 bases from J, leaving 15 bases between. The CDR3 consists of 16 residues. CDR3 bases: TGTGCCAGCAGTGAAGCAGGCAGGGGCTCGGGCACTGAAGCTTTCTTT. This translates into CASSEAGRGSGTEAFF.

V usage is TRBV6-4 and J usage is TRBJ1-5; 7 bases fit TRBD1. The CDR3 extends over 13 amino acids. Germline CDR1 reads MRHNA; CDR2 reads SNTAGT. With V trimmed by 5 bases and J by 7 bases, 5 bases remained unmatched. CDR3: CASSPDRDQPQHF. The CDR3 bases are TGTGCCAGCAGTCCCGACAGGGACCAGCCCCAGCATTTT.

The chain uses TRBV30 and TRBJ1-5; tentatively, D is TRBD1 (6 bases). The CDR3 has 13 residues. Germline-derived CDR1 and CDR2 are GTSNPN and SVGIG (reference sequence). Trimming left V 5 bases short and J 4 bases short, with 12 bases between. DNA of the CDR3: TGTGCCTGGGGGCACCAGGGGAATCAGCCCCAGCATTTT. This sequence encodes CAWGHQGNQPQHF.